This T cell receptor (beta chain) is from a study of blood T cell repertoires in COVID-19 (TCRdb year 2020). Notes on the research overall: Samples covering the acute and convalescent phases of COVID-19 were provided by collaborators in the United States, Italy and Spain. Nearly every sample came with metadata listing a de-identified subject ID, COVID-19 status, age in years and sex. Subjects who had been exposed to COVID-19, were actively infected with it, or had recovered from it provided the deeply sampled blood TCRbeta repertoires that made up the dataset. The samples were drawn from the first 160 participants of the ongoing ImmuneRACE study and from over a thousand subjects provided by 6 global collaborators. A freely available public database, intended as a resource for researchers studying the immune response to SARS-CoV-2, is where the repertoires were released. Where available, HLA class I and class II types were obtained from metadata supplied by the sample provider rather than from assay-based typing. The material from the prospective study consisted of cDNA or gDNA derived from T cells, B-cell-depleted T cells, or PBMCs. What the research found in general, with its limitations: The amount of clinical and demographic metadata varied by source and participant and was provided uncurated.

As for this clone: The target of this receptor is not known. Base quality data are lacking; no much larger clone is found one base away.

Whole blood was collected in K2EDTA tubes by collaborating institutions according to the institutions' own protocols. Collaborator samples were shipped for TCRbeta analysis as frozen whole blood, isolated PBMCs, or DNA extracted from either sample type. Based on the germline V gene, the CDR1 and CDR2 sequences are MNHEY and SVGAGI. The CDR3, from cysteine to phenylalanine, totals 16 residues. The sequence is cut down to CDR3 DNA, 48 bases in frame from base 1. The germline V and J ends show losses of 4 bases and 1 base respectively, and no gene match explains 7 bases of the junction. The immunoSEQ Assay, a bias-controlled multiplex PCR, was used to amplify TCRbeta CDR3 regions from genomic DNA. The authors processed their data as follows. Within the assay, amplification of reference gene primers was used to estimate how many nucleated cells each sample contained. To quantify the absolute abundance of each unique TCRbeta CDR3 rearrangement, sequence reads were collapsed and filtered. For each sample, productive Simpson clonality was calculated as the square root of Simpson's diversity index over productive rearrangements. TCRdb obtained this table from immuneACCESS and retained in-frame rearrangements with V and J assigned. These tables miss some clones; where compared with another copy, unresolved V genes account for less than half of the shortfall, and the remainder is unexplained. V and J calls and clone size come straight from that table; D and trimming were deduced from the DNA. In all, the sample holds 470,000 or so clones, and around 85% of those were seen once. Together, the top ten hold approximately 3% of the sample.

The TCR originated in a human donor in a cohort sampled during active COVID-19. The V gene is TRBV6-5 and the J gene is TRBJ2-4; the junction holds 7 bases that match TRBD2. The sample was peripheral blood. The CDR3 region: CASSLGGVKAKNIQYF. The nucleotide sequence reads TGTGCCAGCAGTTTGGGGGGGGTAAAGGCCAAAAACATTCAGTACTTC.